One and the same sample provided the 17 T cell receptor beta chains below, sequenced in a study of response to subunit inactivated influenza vaccine. TCRdb reanalysed the RT-PCR reads using MiXCR and keeps one entry per CDR3 protein. The table has under 800,000 distinct CDR3 sequences, 14% seen once. Source: PBMCs from blood, taken roughly 15 days before vaccination. Receptor source: a man in his fifties or sixties who received an inactivated influenza vaccine.

The sample holds many counts of this clonotype. J is TRBJ2-6 and V is TRBV7-2; D unresolved. CDR3 length equals 16 residues. The V and J ends lost 0 bases and 1 base respectively, with 7 bases between them. Germline lookup yields CDR1 SGHTA and CDR2 FQGNSA. The CDR3 loop is CASSLASLSGANVLTF. The CDR3, as DNA: TGTGCCAGCAGCTTAGCGAGCCTTTCTGGGGCCAACGTCCTGACTTTC.

This clonotype was seen more than once but under ten times. This chain joins TRBV2 and TRBJ1-2; no reliable D call. The V and J ends lost 8 bases and 4 bases respectively, with 8 bases between them. The CDR3 covers 11 residues. Germline CDR1 reads SNHLY; CDR2 reads FYNNEI. CDR3 protein: CASRRSYGYTF. The CDR3 DNA reads TGTGCCAGCCGGCGGAGCTATGGCTACACCTTC.

V usage is TRBV20-1 and J usage is TRBJ1-4; D gene uncertain. Germline loops: CDR1 DFQATT, CDR2 SNEGSKA (reference sequence). The CDR3 is 15 residues long. V was pared by 5 bases and J by 0 bases, with 13 bases between. The CDR3 region is CSAPPGSATNEKLFF. In DNA, the CDR3 is TGCAGTGCTCCTCCCGGGAGTGCAACTAATGAAAAACTGTTTTTT.

This clonotype appeared a few times. The chain combines TRBV20-1 with TRBJ1-2, with 7 nucleotides matching TRBD1. Germline CDR1 and CDR2: DFQATT and SNEGSKA (reference sequence). V was pared by 0 bases and J by 2 bases, with 6 bases of the junction left unmatched. CDR3 size: 15 residues. The CDR3 DNA reads as TGCAGTGCTAGAGAGACCGGGACAGCGAACTATGGCTACACCTTC. Its protein is CSARETGTANYGYTF.

The chain couples TRBV20-1 to TRBJ2-3; tentative D call: TRBD2 (5 bases). Germline V gene sequence: CDR1 DFQATT, CDR2 SNEGSKA (reference sequence). Trimming left V 2 bases short and J 1 base short, with 13 bases between. This CDR3 spans 15 amino acids. The CDR3 protein is CSARYHGGGTDTQYF. For the CDR3, the DNA is TGCAGTGCTAGATACCATGGAGGCGGCACAGATACGCAGTATTTT.

The CDR3 protein is CASSKFNRTLNTEAFF. The CDR3 nucleotides read TGTGCCAGCAGCAAATTCAATCGGACATTGAACACTGAAGCTTTCTTT. The rearrangement joins TRBV21-1 to TRBJ1-1; TRBD1 is taken as the D call from the table, unchecked against the DNA. TRBV21-1 is listed as a pseudogene. This CDR3 has 16 residues.

The chain links TRBV12-3 or TRBV12-4 to TRBJ2-3; the match to TRBD2 covers 7 bases. The CDR3 runs to 12 residues. Trimming removed 10 bases from V and 2 bases from J; junction bases left unmatched: 3. The CDR3: CATGRITDTQYF. The DNA for the CDR3 is TGTGCCACCGGGAGGATCACAGATACGCAGTATTTT.

This clonotype occurred a few times. The chain combines TRBV5-1 with TRBJ2-7; 7 nucleotides agree with TRBD1. With 4 bases clipped from V and 2 bases from J, the junction kept 9 bases outside the gene matches. The CDR3 consists of 15 residues. Germline V lookup: CDR1 SGHRS, CDR2 YFSETQ. CDR3 bases: TGCGCCAGCAGCCAAACAGGGGAAGGAGCCTACGAGCAGTACTTC. The encoded protein is CASSQTGEGAYEQYF.

The rearrangement joins TRBV11-2 to TRBJ2-2; 10 bases line up with TRBD2. The CDR3 extends over 18 amino acids. Germline loops: CDR1 SGHAT, CDR2 FQNNGV. The J segment lost 1 base and the V segment lost 5 bases, leaving 10 bases of the junction unmatched. The CDR3 nucleotides are TGTGCCAGCAGCCCACACCCGCTAGCGGGGGAGAACACCGGGGAGCTGTTTTTT. This gives the protein CASSPHPLAGENTGELFF.

The genes are TRBV6-2 or TRBV6-3 and TRBJ1-5; no firm D call. The V gene's germline CDR1 is MNHEY and CDR2 SVGEGT. V lost 1 base to trimming and J lost 0 bases, with 10 bases between them. The CDR3 consists of 16 residues. The CDR3 region is CASSYWFFDSNQPQHF. The CDR3 nucleotides read TGTGCCAGCAGTTACTGGTTTTTTGATAGCAATCAGCCCCAGCATTTT.

The table lists this clonotype with many counts. This rearrangement joins TRBV5-1 to TRBJ2-1; 9 bases agree with TRBD2. The CDR3 contains 17 residues. Germline CDR1 reads SGHRS; CDR2 reads YFSETQ. V shed 4 bases, J shed 2 bases, and the junction held 10 bases outside the gene matches. The CDR3 reads CASSATVAGETYNEQFF. Here the CDR3 DNA reads TGCGCCAGCAGCGCAACCGTAGCGGGAGAGACCTACAATGAGCAGTTCTTC. Full variable domain (rest looked up from reference TRBV5-1 and TRBJ2-1): KAGVTQTPRYLIKTRGQQVTLSCSPISGHRSVSWYQQTPGQGLQFLFEYFSETQRNKGNFPGRFSGRQFSNSRSEMNVSTLELGDSALYLCASSATVAGETYNEQFFGPGTRLTVL.

This chain uses TRBV28 with TRBJ2-5; 8 bases fit TRBD2. CDR1 and CDR2 from the germline V gene are MDHEN and SYDVKM. Trimming removed 8 bases from V and 1 base from J; junction bases left unmatched: 6. This CDR3 spans 14 amino acids. In DNA, the CDR3 is TGTGCCAGCGGGCTCGGGGGGGGCCAAGAGACCCAGTACTTC. Translation: CASGLGGGQETQYF.

In its sample, this clonotype was seen many times. The chain uses TRBV3-1 and TRBJ1-1; D unresolved. The CDR3 is 12 amino acids. Germline lookup yields CDR1 LGHDT and CDR2 YNNKEL (reference sequence). V was pared by 1 base and J by 8 bases, with 8 bases between. CDR3 protein: CASSQGQGEAFF. The CDR3 bases are TGTGCCAGCAGCCAAGGACAAGGAGAAGCTTTCTTT.

The J gene is TRBJ2-7, the V gene TRBV5-1; either TRBD1 or TRBD2 may fit D (5 bases each). The length of the CDR3 is 14 residues. V lost 2 bases and J lost 1, with 10 bases in between. The V gene's germline CDR1 is SGHRS and CDR2 YFSETQ. This CDR3 reads CASSFGDLSYEQYF. For the CDR3, the DNA is TGCGCCAGCAGCTTCGGGGACCTATCCTACGAGCAGTACTTC. The full variable domain, with the rest looked up from reference TRBV5-1 and TRBJ2-7, is KAGVTQTPRYLIKTRGQQVTLSCSPISGHRSVSWYQQTPGQGLQFLFEYFSETQRNKGNFPGRFSGRQFSNSRSEMNVSTLELGDSALYLCASSFGDLSYEQYFGPGTRLTVT.

The chain is built from TRBV15 and TRBJ1-2; D gene unclear. With 1 base removed from V and 4 bases from J, the gap between germline ends came to 10 bases. This CDR3 is 14 amino acids long. CDR1 and CDR2 (germline): LNHNV, YYDKDF (reference sequence). CDR3: CATSRALNSYGYTF. The CDR3 DNA is TGTGCCACCAGCAGAGCCCTGAATAGCTATGGCTACACCTTC. Looking up the rest from reference TRBV15 and TRBJ1-2 gives the full variable domain: DAMVIQNPRYQVTQFGKPVTLSCSQTLNHNVMYWYQQKSSQAPKLLFHYYDKDFNNEADTPDNFQSRRPNTSFCFLDIRSPGLGDTAMYLCATSRALNSYGYTFGSGTRLTVV.

The chain recombines TRBV7-2 with TRBJ2-3; D perhaps matches TRBD2 (5 bases). From germline, CDR1 is SGHTA and CDR2 FQGNSA. This CDR3 has 17 amino acids. V lost 2 bases and J lost 0, with 15 bases in between. CDR3 DNA: TGTGCCAGCAGCTTATTGGAGGTCTGGTCCAGCACAGATACGCAGTATTTT. Protein sequence: CASSLLEVWSSTDTQYF.

This clonotype has more than one count but fewer than ten. This sequence joins TRBV3-1 and TRBJ1-3; D is unresolved. CDR1 LGHDT and CDR2 YNNKEL come from the germline V gene (reference sequence). V dropped 0 bases and J dropped 2 bases, with 8 bases sitting between them. The CDR3 is made up of 15 amino acids. CDR3 sequence reads: CASSQDPVPGNTIYF. The CDR3 DNA sequence: TGTGCCAGCAGCCAAGACCCGGTCCCTGGAAACACCATATATTTT.